This TCR beta chain emerged from a study of blood T cell repertoires in COVID-19. On the study more broadly: Samples of COVID-19 (acute and convalescent) were obtained from the United States, Italy and Spain. From T cells, B-cell-depleted T cells, or PBMCs came the material, which was cDNA or gDNA.

Per the authors' pipeline: Amplification of reference gene primers provided the estimated nucleated cell counts. Only in-frame clones appear in the TCRdb table, and some are missing; sequencing was by immunoSEQ multiplex PCR. The D gene and trimming were derived from the DNA, and the V and J assignments and clone size from that table. The repertoire holds about 94,000 clones, with more than 75% as singletons. The table lists this clone with a count of one. Germline V gene sequence: CDR1 SGHRS, CDR2 YFSETQ. V dropped 0 bases and J dropped 5 bases, with 12 bases sitting between them. The CDR3 contains 15 residues.

The TCR comes from a woman at least 80 years old with acute or convalescent COVID-19. Material for sequencing was peripheral blood. This chain joins TRBV5-1 and TRBJ2-1; possibly TRBD2 for D (6 bases). The CDR3: CASSLAGSGNNEQFF. The CDR3, as DNA: TGCGCCAGCAGCTTGGCGGGTAGCGGAAACAATGAGCAGTTCTTC.